This is a list of T cell receptor beta chains from one sample in a study of Ad26.COV2.S vaccination and SARS-CoV-2 variants. Generated by immunoSEQ multiplex PCR, the TCRdb table keeps only in-frame clones and is missing some. The sample lists approximately 360,000 clones; approximately 83% were seen once. Specimen: peripheral blood, collected in a trial of Ad26.COV2.S vaccine versus placebo. These receptors were taken from a person between 18 and 60 years old who received the Ad26.COV2.S COVID-19 vaccine or a placebo. Each CDR3 is given with its conserved first and last residue. The D gene is left open where the match is weak. Rows may omit the clone size; those that give it use once, few, many or a size class.

J gene,clone size,V gene,D gene,CDR3 protein,CDR3 DNA
TRBJ1-5,NA,TRBV6-5,TRBD1,CASSYRQGAFPQHF,TGTGCCAGCAGTTACCGACAGGGGGCATTTCCCCAGCATTTT
TRBJ2-7,NA,TRBV5-1,TRBD2,CASRAGGIVYGSYEQYF,TGCGCCAGTAGAGCGGGAGGGATCGTTTACGGGTCCTACGAGCAGTACTTC
TRBJ2-5,NA,TRBV10-1,NA,CASSEAGYQETQYF,TGCGCCAGCAGTGAAGCCGGGTACCAAGAGACCCAGTACTTC
TRBJ1-1,NA,TRBV25-1,TRBD1,CASRGTWGQGDDTEAFF,TGTGCCAGCAGGGGTACTTGGGGACAGGGGGACGACACTGAAGCTTTCTTT
TRBJ2-7,NA,TRBV18,NA,CASSPGGANYEQYF,TGTGCCAGCTCACCGGGGGGGGCGAACTACGAGCAGTACTTC
TRBJ2-3,NA,TRBV3-1/TRBV3-2,NA,CASTSIRRGDTQYF,TGTGCCAGCACCTCCATCCGAAGGGGTGATACGCAGTATTTT
TRBJ1-1,few,TRBV3-1/TRBV3-2,NA,CASRQDTEAFF,TGTGCCAGCAGACAAGACACTGAAGCTTTCTTT
TRBJ2-5,NA,TRBV7-6,NA,CASSADLTMETQYF,TGTGCCAGCAGCGCAGACCTCACGATGGAGACCCAGTACTTC
TRBJ1-5,NA,TRBV19,NA,CASSMGGTNQPQHF,TGTGCCAGTAGTATGGGCGGTACCAATCAGCCCCAGCATTTT
TRBJ2-5,few,TRBV18,NA,CASSPPGGGQETQYF,TGTGCCAGCTCCCCTCCAGGAGGGGGGCAGGAGACCCAGTACTTC
TRBJ2-5,NA,TRBV5-4,TRBD2,CASSTTSGGTSRETQYF,TGTGCCAGCAGCACGACTAGCGGGGGGACCTCAAGAGAGACCCAGTACTTC
TRBJ1-6,NA,TRBV5-1,NA,CASSVQNNSPLHF,TGCGCCAGCAGCGTACAGAATAATTCACCCCTCCACTTT
TRBJ2-1,once,TRBV12-3/TRBV12-4,NA,CASSVGSDEQFF,TGTGCCAGCAGTGTCGGAAGCGATGAGCAGTTCTTC
TRBJ2-2,once,TRBV5-6,NA,CASSSLTGSMTGELFF,TGTGCCAGCAGCTCGTTAACCGGGAGTATGACCGGGGAGCTGTTTTTT
TRBJ1-1,NA,TRBV5-1,NA,CASSLDVNWAEAFF,TGCGCCAGCAGCTTGGATGTGAATTGGGCTGAAGCTTTCTTT
TRBJ1-6,few,TRBV18,NA,CASSPDQPNNSPLHF,TGTGCCAGCTCACCAGACCAGCCTAATAATTCACCCCTCCACTTT
TRBJ1-3,few,TRBV2,NA,CASSPWTAGSGNTIYF,TGTGCCAGCAGTCCCTGGACGGCGGGCTCTGGAAACACCATATATTTT
TRBJ2-3,NA,TRBV6-5,NA,CASSYSLAQITDTQYF,TGTGCCAGCAGTTACTCACTAGCCCAAATCACAGATACGCAGTATTTT
TRBJ2-3,NA,TRBV6-5,TRBD2,CASSYGLADSTDTQYF,TGTGCCAGCAGTTATGGCCTAGCGGATAGCACAGATACGCAGTATTTT
TRBJ1-5,NA,TRBV19,TRBD1,CASSDRGALPQHF,TGTGCCAGTTCGGACAGGGGGGCTTTGCCCCAGCATTTT
TRBJ2-7,NA,TRBV29-1,NA,CSVHPPGAGVGEQYF,TGCAGCGTCCATCCTCCGGGGGCGGGAGTGGGGGAGCAGTACTTC
TRBJ2-1,NA,TRBV7-8,TRBD1,CASSFRDRANEQFF,TGTGCCAGCAGCTTCCGGGACAGGGCGAATGAGCAGTTCTTC
TRBJ1-1,few,TRBV7-9,NA,CASSAFGANTEAFF,TGTGCCAGCAGCGCCTTCGGGGCGAACACTGAAGCTTTCTTT
TRBJ2-7,NA,TRBV19,NA,CASNLRTGPTYEQYF,TGTGCCAGTAACCTTCGGACGGGACCTACCTACGAGCAGTACTTC
TRBJ1-4,NA,TRBV19,NA,CASSIQGFVEKLFF,TGTGCCAGTAGTATACAGGGCTTTGTTGAAAAACTGTTTTTT
TRBJ1-5,NA,TRBV19,NA,CASVSGSGPQHF,TGTGCCAGTGTGTCGGGTTCGGGGCCCCAGCATTTT
TRBJ1-1,once,TRBV6-5,NA,CASSPRGGTEAFF,TGTGCCAGCAGCCCCCGGGGGGGGACTGAAGCTTTCTTT
TRBJ1-2,NA,TRBV9,TRBD1,CASSVGTGSNYGYTF,TGTGCCAGCAGCGTCGGGACAGGGTCGAACTATGGCTACACCTTC
TRBJ1-6,NA,TRBV11-3,NA,CASSLEAGRRVGVYNSPLHF,TGTGCCAGCAGCTTAGAAGCGGGACGCAGGGTAGGGGTATATAATTCACCCCTCCACTTT
TRBJ2-7,NA,TRBV7-9,NA,CASSLVGRGIHEQYF,TGTGCCAGCAGCTTAGTGGGCAGGGGAATCCACGAGCAGTACTTC